Shown below are 30 T cell receptor beta chains from a single sample sequenced in a study of T cell repertoires in cytomegalovirus infection. No cognate antigen is known for these TCRs. TCRdb reanalysed the reads using MiXCR and keeps one entry per CDR3 protein. The sample holds roughly 990,000 distinct CDR3 sequences, around a third seen once. This material consisted of cultured CD8+ T cells from PBMCs, taken from culture after CMV antigen stimulation. The receptors come from a human donor in good health (CMV status not recorded). Some clones in this sample may be carry-over from other donors' samples.

The V call is TRBV12-5, the J call TRBJ1-4; D gene uncertain. This CDR3 region has 13 residues. Trimming left V 10 bases short and J 0 bases short, with 9 bases between. Germline CDR1 LGHNT, CDR2 FRNRAP. The CDR3 bases are TGTGCTATAGGGCAGCCAACTAATGAAAAACTGTTTTTT. Its protein is CAIGQPTNEKLFF. Complete variable domain (other parts from reference TRBV12-5 and TRBJ1-4): DARVTQTPRHKVTEMGQEVTMRCQPILGHNTVFWYRQTMMQGLELLAYFRNRAPLDDSGMPKDRFSAEMPDATLATLKIQPSEPRDSAVYFCAIGQPTNEKLFFGSGTQLSVL.

Ten or more counts support this clonotype. The rearrangement links TRBV6-5 to TRBJ2-3, with D possibly matching TRBD2 (6 bases). The CDR3 loop spans 15 amino acids. From germline, CDR1 is MNHEY and CDR2 SVGAGI. V gave up 2 bases and J gave up 0 bases, with 9 bases separating them. The CDR3: CASSYRDWSTDTQYF. In nucleotides, the CDR3 is TGTGCCAGCAGTTACCGGGACTGGAGCACAGATACGCAGTATTTT.

For the CDR3, the DNA is TGTGCCAGCAGCCCTGGGACAGGTGGACCCTACAATGAGCAGTTCTTC. Encoded protein: CASSPGTGGPYNEQFF. The chain links TRBV7-6 to TRBJ2-1; 8 nucleotides line up with TRBD1. The germline CDR1 and CDR2 sequences are SGHVS and FNYEAQ. The CDR3 length is 16 residues. Trimming at V came to 5 bases and at J to 2 bases, leaving 8 bases not matched to a gene. Combining the CDR3 with reference TRBV7-6 and TRBJ2-1 gives the whole variable domain GAGVSQSPRYKVTKRGQDVALRCDPISGHVSLYWYRQALGQGPEFLTYFNYEAQQDKSGLPNDRFSAERPEGSISTLTIQRTEQRDSAMYRCASSPGTGGPYNEQFFGPGTRLTVL.

This clonotype was seen repeatedly, ten times or more. CDR3 protein: CASGPGLAGYNEQFF. The CDR3, as DNA: TGTGCTAGTGGCCCGGGACTAGCGGGATACAATGAGCAGTTCTTC. The chain has TRBV12-5 and TRBJ2-1, with 13 bases identical to TRBD2. V was pared by 6 bases and J by 4 bases, with 3 bases of the junction left unmatched. Germline lookup yields CDR1 LGHNT and CDR2 FRNRAP. CDR3 length: 15 residues.

This clonotype was detected only once. The chain has TRBV6-2 or TRBV6-3 and TRBJ2-2; unclear D gene. The germline V gene encodes CDR1 MNHEY and CDR2 SVGEGT. The CDR3 spans 14 residues. The ends were cut back, 4 bases at V and 7 bases at J, with 13 bases in the middle. CDR3 coding DNA: TGTGCCAGCAGTTGGGCGACGTACGTCGGGGAGCTGTTTTTT. Its translation is CASSWATYVGELFF.

This clonotype was picked up a small number of times. V is TRBV6-1 and J is TRBJ2-7; D perhaps matches TRBD2 (7 bases). Germline V gives CDR1 MNHNS, CDR2 SASEGT. The CDR3 spans 16 residues. V lost 6 bases to trimming and J lost 4 bases, with 22 bases between them. The CDR3 DNA reads TGTGCCAGCAGCCAGGGAACGGGGGGCATGTGGTACGAGCAGTACGTC. It specifies CASSQGTGGMWYEQYV.

With respect to this clonotype: Given a much more abundant clone one base away, this may be a read error. The rearrangement uses TRBV6-5 and TRBJ2-2, with 7 positions matching TRBD1. The CDR3 is 15 residues long. Germline V gives CDR1 MNHEY, CDR2 SVGAGI. DNA for the CDR3: TGTACCAGCAGCCCCGACAGGGAAGGCACCGGGGAGCTGTTTTTT. Translation: CTSSPDREGTGELFF.

This chain uses TRBV5-1 with TRBJ2-3, with 8 positions matching TRBD1. Germline V CDR1 and CDR2: SGHRS, YFSETQ. The CDR3 length is 18 residues. J gave up 4 bases and V 0 bases, and 13 bases lay outside the gene matches. The CDR3 region is CASSLGGTGDLGADTQYF. CDR3 coding DNA: TGCGCCAGCAGCTTGGGGGGGACAGGCGATCTCGGCGCAGATACGCAGTATTTT.

This clonotype was recorded once. The CDR3 region has the DNA TGCGCCAGCAGCCCAAGACAGCATTACACTGAAGCTTTCTTT. This gives the protein CASSPRQHYTEAFF. The chain uses TRBV10-2 and TRBJ1-1; TRBD1 might be the D (5 bases). The ends were cut back, 6 bases at V and 3 bases at J, with 14 bases in the middle. Germline loops: CDR1 WSHSY, CDR2 SAAADI. The CDR3 is 14 amino acids.

The chain joins TRBV10-3 to TRBJ2-7; unclear D gene. The V end was cut by 4 bases, the J end by 4 bases, with 8 bases between. Looked up from germline, CDR1 is ENHRY and CDR2 is SYGVKD. This CDR3 is 12 amino acids long. The CDR3 loop reads CAISAPGYEQYF. The DNA of the CDR3 is TGTGCCATCAGTGCCCCTGGATACGAGCAGTACTTC.

On this clonotype: At one end the junction does not follow the germline gene, possibly because of a read error. V and J are TRBV25-1 and TRBJ1-1; possible D gene TRBD1, 5 bases. Germline V gene lookup returns CDR1 MGHDK and CDR2 SYGVNS. The CDR3 has 12 amino acids. CDR3 residues: CASGTGRTEACF. CDR3 in DNA: TGTGCCAGTGGAACGGGACGGACTGAAGCTTGCTTT.

In its sample, this clonotype was seen a few times. J is TRBJ2-7 and V is TRBV11-2; unclear D gene. The CDR3 consists of 14 residues. Germline CDR1 reads SGHAT; CDR2 reads FQNNGV. V gave up 0 bases and J gave up 5 bases, with 11 bases separating them. The CDR3 is CASSLDRPGHEQYV. The CDR3, as DNA: TGTGCCAGCAGCTTAGATCGGCCAGGCCACGAGCAGTACGTC.

CDR3 protein: CSVLDGYEQYF. DNA for the CDR3: TGCAGCGTGCTCGACGGCTACGAGCAGTACTTC. The chain uses TRBV29-1 and TRBJ2-7; D unclear. Trimming removed 6 bases at V and 3 bases at J, with 9 bases between. The CDR3 loop spans 11 amino acids. CDR1 SQVTM and CDR2 ANQGSEA come from the germline V gene.

This chain connects TRBV27 to TRBJ1-1, with D uncertain. The CDR3 totals 13 residues. Germline values: CDR1 MNHEY, CDR2 SMNVEV (reference sequence). V lost 3 bases and J 8 bases, leaving 13 bases between the germline ends. The CDR3 here is CASSFAGRHEAFF. The CDR3 DNA is TGTGCCAGCAGTTTTGCCGGCCGACACGAAGCTTTCTTT.

The chain uses TRBV7-9 and TRBJ1-2; D not certain. The length of the CDR3 is 16 residues. The V gene lost 3 bases and the J gene lost 1 base, with 15 bases spanning the gap. Germline values: CDR1 SEHNR, CDR2 FQNEAQ (reference sequence). CDR3 in amino acids: CASSLAAVIVNYGYTF. CDR3 sequence (DNA): TGTGCCAGCAGCTTGGCTGCAGTAATCGTTAACTATGGCTACACCTTC.

This clonotype has a handful of counts. V usage is TRBV7-6 and J usage is TRBJ1-2; D remains unclear. The CDR3 consists of 15 residues. V was pared by 5 bases and J by 4 bases, with 17 bases between. Germline lookup yields CDR1 SGHVS and CDR2 FNYEAQ. The CDR3 bases are TGTGCCAGCAGCCCACCCGAGCAGGTGTCCTATGGCTACACCTTC. The encoded protein is CASSPPEQVSYGYTF.

The V gene is TRBV29-1, the J gene TRBJ2-1; possibly TRBD1 or TRBD2 for D (5 bases each). V shed 6 bases and J shed 6 bases, with 18 bases lying between them. Germline values: CDR1 SQVTM, CDR2 ANQGSEA. The CDR3 is 14 residues long. The CDR3 here is CSVAPGPRANEQFF. The DNA for the CDR3 is TGCAGCGTGGCCCCGGGACCGAGGGCCAATGAGCAGTTCTTC.

This clonotype was observed a handful of times. CDR3 in amino acids: CASSLVRHLGTDTQYF. The CDR3 DNA follows: TGTGCCAGCAGTTTAGTGCGGCACCTCGGCACAGATACGCAGTATTTT. V usage is TRBV27 and J usage is TRBJ2-3, with D unresolved. This CDR3 has 16 amino acids. Trimming cost V 2 bases and J 1 base, with 13 bases left between them. Germline V gene lookup returns CDR1 MNHEY and CDR2 SMNVEV (reference sequence).

This clonotype was recorded a few times. The chain links TRBV5-5 to TRBJ1-4, with D tentatively TRBD1 (6 bases). Germline lookup yields CDR1 SGHKS and CDR2 YYEKEE (reference sequence). The CDR3 spans 12 residues. The germline V and J ends were trimmed by 6 bases and 5 bases, with 8 bases remaining between them. The CDR3 nucleotides read TGTGCCAGCAATGGACAGAATGAAAAACTGTTTTTT. Translating it yields CASNGQNEKLFF. Drawing the rest from reference TRBV5-5 and TRBJ1-4, the complete variable domain is DAGVTQSPTHLIKTRGQQVTLRCSPISGHKSVSWYQQVLGQGPQFIFQYYEKEERGRGNFPDRFSARQFPNYSSELNVNALLLGDSALYLCASNGQNEKLFFGSGTQLSVL.

This clonotype was seen a handful of times. Here the CDR3 reads CASSFESGAGHYGYTF. For the CDR3, the DNA is TGTGCCAGCAGTTTCGAATCAGGGGCAGGGCACTATGGCTACACCTTC. The chain employs TRBV6-5 and TRBJ1-2, with D possibly matching TRBD1 (6 bases). This CDR3 contains 16 residues. Germline V CDR1 and CDR2: MNHEY, SVGAGI. The germline V and J ends were trimmed by 4 bases and 3 bases, with 18 bases remaining between them.

The count of this clonotype is one. Germline and junction disagree at one end, which may indicate a read error. The chain uses TRBV5-1 and TRBJ2-5, with D perhaps TRBD2 (5 bases). CDR1 is SGHRS, CDR2 YFSETQ, per germline. This CDR3 is built from 18 residues. The CDR3 loop is CANSFGLLYAQRQETQYF. In nucleotides, the CDR3 is TGCGCCAACAGCTTCGGACTTCTTTATGCCCAAAGACAAGAGACCCAGTACTTC.

This clonotype was observed a handful of times. J is TRBJ1-2 and V is TRBV11-2; D is perhaps TRBD1 (5 bases). The CDR3 has 14 amino acids. Trimming took 4 bases from V and 6 from J, leaving 15 bases between them. Germline assignment: CDR1 SGHAT and CDR2 FQNNGV. CDR3: CASSSAGTPNGYTF. As DNA, the CDR3 is TGTGCCAGCAGCTCGGCCGGGACTCCGAATGGCTACACCTTC.

The chain recombines TRBV6-2 or TRBV6-3 with TRBJ2-2; no clear D. V lost 1 base and J 7 bases, leaving 4 bases between the germline ends. Germline CDR1 MNHEY, CDR2 SVGEGT. This CDR3 has 12 amino acids. CDR3 bases: TGTGCCAGCAGTTACTTTGGCGGGGAGCTGTTTTTT. This gives the protein CASSYFGGELFF.

The chain joins TRBV12-3 or TRBV12-4 to TRBJ1-1; D unclear. There are 14 residues in the CDR3. V was trimmed by 3 bases and J by 6 bases, leaving 14 bases between them. DNA for the CDR3: TGTGCCAGCAGTTTCATTCAGAGAAGCGCTGAAGCTTTCTTT. Protein: CASSFIQRSAEAFF.

At least ten counts were recorded for this clonotype. DNA of the CDR3: TGTGCCAGCCCTCCGTATGAGCAGTTCTTC. Its protein product is CASPPYEQFF. The chain has TRBV5-8 and TRBJ2-1; D is uncertain. The V end was cut by 7 bases, the J end by 8 bases, with 7 bases between. Germline CDR1 reads SGHTS; CDR2 reads YDEGEE. The CDR3 loop spans 10 amino acids.

This clonotype was detected ten times or more. The chain couples TRBV6-6 to TRBJ2-7, with D tentatively TRBD1 or TRBD2 (5 bases each). The CDR3 contains 15 residues. The germline V gene has CDR1 MNHNY and CDR2 SVGAGI (reference sequence). V lost 6 bases and J 4 bases, leaving 19 bases between the germline ends. CDR3 nucleotide sequence: TGTGCCAGCAGGTACCTCGGGACGGCAAAATACGAGCAGTACGTC. Translating gives CASRYLGTAKYEQYV.

The table lists this clonotype with a few counts. The rearrangement uses TRBV28 and TRBJ2-5, with D possibly being TRBD2 (6 bases). V dropped 3 bases and J dropped 3 bases, with 8 bases sitting between them. CDR1 and CDR2 from the germline V gene are MDHEN and SYDVKM. This CDR3 is built from 13 residues. As DNA, the CDR3 is TGTGCCAGCAGTTTGGGACTGAAAGAGACCCAGTACTTC. Translating gives CASSLGLKETQYF. The full variable domain, rest sourced from reference TRBV28 and TRBJ2-5, is DVKVTQSSRYLVKRTGEKVFLECVQDMDHENMFWYRQDPGLGLRLIYFSYDVKMKEKGDIPEGYSVSREKKERFSLILESASTNQTSMYLCASSLGLKETQYFGPGTRLLVL.

Only a few counts were recorded for this clonotype. This chain uses TRBV20-1 with TRBJ2-1; tentatively, D is TRBD1 or TRBD2 (5 bases each). The length of the CDR3 is 14 residues. V gave up 0 bases and J gave up 6 bases, with 12 bases separating them. Germline V gene lookup returns CDR1 DFQATT and CDR2 SNEGSKA (reference sequence). CDR3 region: CSAREGTRGNEQFF. CDR3 coding DNA: TGCAGTGCTAGAGAGGGGACCCGGGGCAATGAGCAGTTCTTC.

The gene calls are TRBV12-5 and TRBJ1-5; D is perhaps TRBD1 (5 bases). This CDR3 region has 12 residues. Germline V gene sequence: CDR1 LGHNT, CDR2 FRNRAP. V was pared by 6 bases and J by 5 bases, with 8 bases between. CDR3 bases: TGTGCTAGTGGGCCAGGGTATCAGCCCCAGCATTTT. Protein sequence: CASGPGYQPQHF.

This clonotype was detected once. The V call is TRBV7-3, the J call TRBJ2-1; TRBD2 agrees at 7 bases. The V gene's germline CDR1 is SGHTA and CDR2 FQGTGA. The CDR3 totals 16 residues. V lost 5 bases, J lost 0 bases, and 7 bases stayed unmatched. Written as DNA, the CDR3 is TGTGCCAGCAGCGACCGACTAGCCCGCTCCTACAATGAGCAGTTCTTC. Translated, it gives CASSDRLARSYNEQFF.